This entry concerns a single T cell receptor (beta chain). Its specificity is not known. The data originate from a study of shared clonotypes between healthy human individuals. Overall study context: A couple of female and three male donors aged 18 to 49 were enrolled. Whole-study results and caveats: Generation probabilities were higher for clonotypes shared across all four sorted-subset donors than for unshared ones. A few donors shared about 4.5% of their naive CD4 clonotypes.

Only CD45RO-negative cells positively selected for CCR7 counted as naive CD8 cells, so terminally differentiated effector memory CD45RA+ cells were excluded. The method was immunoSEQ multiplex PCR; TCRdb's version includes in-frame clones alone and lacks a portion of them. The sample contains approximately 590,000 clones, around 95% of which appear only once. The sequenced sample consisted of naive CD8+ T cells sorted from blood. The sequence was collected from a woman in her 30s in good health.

CDR3 nucleotides: TGTGCCAGCAGCCGATACCCAATGGGACTAGCGGGAGACACCGGGGAGCTGTTTTTT. Its protein product is CASSRYPMGLAGDTGELFF. The chain joins TRBV7-3 to TRBJ2-2; TRBD2 aligns across 14 bases. CDR3 length: 19 residues. Germline V gene sequence: CDR1 SGHTA, CDR2 FQGTGA. V shed 5 bases, J shed 3 bases, and the junction held 11 bases outside the gene matches.